This T cell receptor (beta chain) is drawn from a study of identical twins. The germline V and J ends were trimmed by 5 bases and 0 bases, with 11 bases remaining between them. The CDR3 runs to 15 residues. In germline, CDR1 is MNHEY, CDR2 SMNVEV (reference sequence). A single record per CDR3 protein comes from TCRdb applying MiXCR to the 5' RACE reads. The sample carries around 340,000 distinct CDR3 sequences, about 9% recorded once. This clonotype originated in a woman between 45 and 60 years old in good health. Sequences were obtained from naive T cells sorted from blood. J is TRBJ1-5 and V is TRBV27; D perhaps matches TRBD1 (5 bases). CDR3 coding DNA: TGTGCCAGCAGTCAGGGCGTCTATAGCAATCAGCCCCAGCATTTT. This codes for CASSQGVYSNQPQHF.